The 26 T cell receptor beta chains given below trace back to one sample, sequenced in a study of T cells in Graves' hyperthyroidism and ophthalmopathy (dated by TCRdb to the late 2010s). Library preparation was by multiplex PCR. Sequencing used an Illumina HiSeq 2000. The TCR beta CDR3 regions were amplified from the RNA transcripts. For the first round of RT-PCR on the TCR CDR3, the HTBI primer set was used together with the Qiagen OneStep RT-PCR kit. In-frame beta chains were kept once TCRdb had trimmed the public reads at Q25 with fastp and called clones with MiXCR. CDR3 protein sequences are deduplicated, and each keeps its most common genes and DNA. Within this sample are around 300,000 distinct CDR3 sequences, with about 13% of them counted one time only. Together, the top ten hold almost 35% of the sample. Sequenced material: blood. These receptors were obtained from a woman in her forties with Graves' ophthalmopathy.

Comment on this clonotype: A single base separates this from a much larger clone, so it may be a read error. V and J are TRBV20-1 and TRBJ2-7; D might be TRBD1 or TRBD2, each matching 5 bases. Germline loops: CDR1 DFQATT, CDR2 SNEGSKA (reference sequence). This CDR3 contains 14 residues. CDR3 sequence: CSATPRGLGYEQHF. The CDR3 DNA sequence: TGCAGTGCGACACCACGGGGCCTGGGTTACGAGCAGCACTTC.

This clonotype has a count of ten or more. The chain links TRBV10-3 to TRBJ1-5, with D tentatively TRBD1 (5 bases). Trimming cost V 5 bases and J 3 bases, with 11 bases left between them. The CDR3 has 14 amino acids. From germline, CDR1 is ENHRY and CDR2 SYGVKD. Written as DNA, the CDR3 is TGTGCCATCAGTCAGGGTATTCCCAATCAGCCCCAGCATTTT. Protein product: CAISQGIPNQPQHF.

This clonotype was counted between two and nine times. V and J are TRBV7-2 and TRBJ2-3; the D gene is possibly TRBD2 (7 bases). The CDR3 has 21 residues. Between the trimmed V and J ends, which lost 0 bases and 3 bases, there was a span of 28 bases. Germline V gene lookup returns CDR1 SGHTA and CDR2 FQGNSA. As DNA, the CDR3 is TGTGCCAGCAGCTTAGCCTCCGAGGGGGGGGGCCGGTTCGTATGGACAGATACGCAGTATTTT. Translation gives CASSLASEGGGRFVWTDTQYF.

This clonotype was counted only a few times. The rearrangement links TRBV6-1 to TRBJ2-2; D possibly matches TRBD1 or TRBD2 (6 bases each). CDR1 is MNHNS and CDR2 is SASEGT in the germline V gene. V lost 4 bases to trimming and J lost 5 bases, with 14 bases between them. The CDR3 spans 15 residues. The CDR3 DNA reads TGTGCCAGCAGTGGAAGCAGGGGAGGAACCGGGGAGCTGTTTTTT. This encodes CASSGSRGGTGELFF.

V and J are TRBV19 and TRBJ1-1; D unclear. The CDR3 contains 14 residues. The germline V and J ends were trimmed by 5 bases and 0 bases, with 10 bases remaining between them. In germline, CDR1 is LNHDA, CDR2 SQIVND (reference sequence). CDR3 amino acids: CASSEWEVNTEAFF. In nucleotides, the CDR3 is TGTGCCAGTAGTGAATGGGAAGTGAACACTGAAGCTTTCTTT.

This clonotype was detected ten times or more. This rearrangement joins TRBV11-2 to TRBJ1-1, with D unresolved. Germline-derived CDR1 and CDR2 are SGHAT and FQNNGV. The V and J ends lost 1 base and 6 bases respectively, with 12 bases between them. This CDR3 has 14 residues. The CDR3 protein is CASSLVWTASEAFF. CDR3 nucleotide sequence: TGTGCCAGCAGCTTAGTTTGGACTGCCTCTGAAGCTTTCTTT.

This clonotype was detected ten times or more. The chain links TRBV18 to TRBJ2-7; the D gene is possibly TRBD2 (6 bases). Germline CDR1 and CDR2: KGHSH and LQKENI. Deletions cut 2 bases from V and 3 bases from J, with 11 bases between. This CDR3 region has 14 residues. CDR3 region: CASSPRPGDYEQYF. The CDR3 DNA follows: TGTGCCAGCTCACCAAGGCCGGGAGACTACGAGCAGTACTTC.

The rearrangement joins TRBV2 to TRBJ2-6; TRBD1 agrees at 12 bases. Germline CDR1 is SNHLY and CDR2 is FYNNEI. The CDR3 extends over 17 amino acids. V dropped 6 bases and J dropped 2; count of bases not matched to a gene: 5. CDR3 nucleotide sequence: TGTGCCAGCAGGGCGGGACAGGGGGCGCCTGGGGCCAACGTCCTGACTTTC. It yields the protein CASRAGQGAPGANVLTF. Combining the CDR3 with reference TRBV2 and TRBJ2-6 gives the whole variable domain EPEVTQTPSHQVTQMGQEVILRCVPISNHLYFYWYRQILGQKVEFLVSFYNNEISEKSEIFDDQFSVERPDGSNFTLKIRSTKLEDSAMYFCASRAGQGAPGANVLTFGAGSRLTVL.

This clonotype was observed many times. The V gene is TRBV12-3 or TRBV12-4, the J gene TRBJ2-2; maybe TRBD2 (5 bases). V lost 3 bases and J 6 bases, leaving 5 bases between the germline ends. The CDR3 has 12 residues. The CDR3 region is CASSFSAGELFF. The CDR3 DNA sequence: TGTGCCAGCAGTTTTAGCGCCGGGGAGCTGTTTTTT.

This clonotype was counted ten times or more. This chain uses TRBV6-5 with TRBJ1-5; D gene unclear. Germline loops: CDR1 MNHEY, CDR2 SVGAGI. The V and J ends lost 2 bases and 2 bases respectively, with 4 bases between them. This CDR3 has 13 amino acids. CDR3 coding DNA: TGTGCCAGCAGTTACAGGGGCAATCAGCCCCAGCATTTT. Residues: CASSYRGNQPQHF.

This clonotype has more than one count but fewer than ten. This chain joins TRBV19 and TRBJ1-2; a weak D match, TRBD1 (5 bases). CDR3 size: 14 residues. CDR1 and CDR2 from the germline V gene are LNHDA and SQIVND (reference sequence). V was cut by 6 bases and J by 8 bases, with 19 bases left in between. CDR3 amino acids: CASSPPSGQGGYTF. CDR3 nucleotides: TGTGCCAGTAGCCCTCCTTCGGGTCAGGGAGGCTACACCTTC.

At least ten counts were recorded for this clonotype. The genes are TRBV20-1 and TRBJ1-6, with 9 bases identical to TRBD1. V shed 3 bases and J 7 bases; nucleotides not matched to a gene: 4. Per the germline V gene, CDR1 is DFQATT and CDR2 is SNEGSKA (reference sequence). This CDR3 is built from 14 residues. CDR3 in DNA: TGCAGTGCTAGCACAGGGGGCGCGAATTCACCCCTCCACTTT. Translating gives CSASTGGANSPLHF.

This clonotype appeared many times. The V gene is TRBV28, the J gene TRBJ2-7; D uncertain. Germline lookup yields CDR1 MDHEN and CDR2 SYDVKM. The CDR3 extends over 15 amino acids. V lost 6 bases, J lost 2 bases, and 17 bases lay in between. The chain's CDR3 is CASSLGRTETYEQYF. CDR3 sequence (DNA): TGTGCCAGCAGCCTTGGACGGACGGAGACCTACGAGCAGTACTTC. Full variable domain (missing parts from reference TRBV28 and TRBJ2-7): DVKVTQSSRYLVKRTGEKVFLECVQDMDHENMFWYRQDPGLGLRLIYFSYDVKMKEKGDIPEGYSVSREKKERFSLILESASTNQTSMYLCASSLGRTETYEQYFGPGTRLTVT.

Notes on this clonotype: A clone one base away is much larger, so this may be a read error. The chain uses TRBV7-2 and TRBJ2-5; D is tentatively TRBD1 or TRBD2 (5 bases each). Germline values: CDR1 SGHTA, CDR2 FQGNSA. This CDR3 has 15 amino acids. This chain's CDR3 is CVSSLWDRDQETQYF. The DNA of the CDR3 is TGTGTCAGCAGCTTATGGGACCGAGACCAAGAGACCCAGTACTTC.

This clonotype has at least ten counts. V usage is TRBV5-1 and J usage is TRBJ2-7; 7 bases match TRBD2. V lost 6 bases, J lost 3 bases, and 15 bases stayed unmatched. Germline V gene sequence: CDR1 SGHRS, CDR2 YFSETQ. The CDR3 consists of 16 residues. The CDR3 DNA reads as TGCGCCAGCACCGGCGGGGAGGGGCGAGGCTACTACGAGCAGTACTTC. It translates to CASTGGEGRGYYEQYF. The whole variable domain, filled in from reference TRBV5-1 and TRBJ2-7, reads KAGVTQTPRYLIKTRGQQVTLSCSPISGHRSVSWYQQTPGQGLQFLFEYFSETQRNKGNFPGRFSGRQFSNSRSEMNVSTLELGDSALYLCASTGGEGRGYYEQYFGPGTRLTVT.

This chain links TRBV5-1 with TRBJ1-2, with 10 nucleotides matching TRBD1. V trimming: 4 bases; J trimming: 6 bases; junction bases outside the gene matches: 3. CDR1 SGHRS and CDR2 YFSETQ come from the germline V gene. The CDR3 loop spans 13 amino acids. The CDR3, as DNA: TGCGCCAGCAGCCACGGACAGGGGGATGGCTACACCTTC. Its protein product is CASSHGQGDGYTF.

This chain uses TRBV18 with TRBJ1-4, with D tentatively TRBD1 (5 bases). Trimming shortened V by 4 bases and J by 4 bases, and 7 bases separated the two germline ends. The CDR3 is made up of 13 amino acids. CDR1 KGHSH and CDR2 LQKENI come from the germline V gene. The CDR3 DNA reads TGTGCCAGCTCACGACAGCTTAATGAAAAACTGTTTTTT. Its protein product is CASSRQLNEKLFF.

This clonotype was detected many times. This chain joins TRBV14 and TRBJ2-7, with D unresolved. The germline V gene has CDR1 SGHDN and CDR2 FVKESK. This CDR3 has 14 amino acids. The V gene lost 0 bases and the J gene lost 2 bases, with 8 bases spanning the gap. The CDR3 nucleotides read TGTGCCAGCAGCCAAGATTTAGCAACCTACGAGCAGTACTTC. The encoded protein is CASSQDLATYEQYF.

This clonotype was seen ten or more times. The genes are TRBV20-1 and TRBJ2-3; TRBD2 matches 12 bases. After removal of 3 bases from V and 1 base from J, the junction contained 8 bases not matched to a gene. The CDR3 spans 17 residues. The germline CDR1 and CDR2 sequences are DFQATT and SNEGSKA (reference sequence). Here the CDR3 reads CSASPASGGAGTDTQYF. The CDR3 DNA is TGCAGTGCTAGCCCAGCTAGCGGGGGGGCCGGCACAGATACGCAGTATTTT.

To note about this clonotype: A much larger clone sits a single nucleotide away, making a read error possible. The chain joins TRBV5-1 to TRBJ2-1; a weak D match, TRBD2 (5 bases). V lost 0 bases and J lost 3, with 10 bases in between. Germline V gives CDR1 SGHRS, CDR2 YFSETQ. The CDR3 has 15 amino acids. The CDR3 spells CASSLEGEVYNEQFF. As DNA, the CDR3 is TGCGCCAGCAGCTTGGAGGGAGAGGTCTACAATGAGCAGTTCTTC.

This clonotype has ten or more counts. The chain uses TRBV30 and TRBJ1-3; D is uncertain. Germline lookup yields CDR1 GTSNPN and CDR2 SVGIG (reference sequence). This CDR3 is 12 amino acids long. V was pared by 4 bases and J by 4 bases, with 8 bases between. CDR3 sequence reads: CAWNRLGNTIYF. In DNA form, the CDR3 reads TGTGCCTGGAACCGCCTCGGAAACACCATATATTTT.

The chain has TRBV7-2 and TRBJ2-1, with unresolved D. The CDR3 is 15 amino acids. Trimming shortened V by 2 bases and J by 7 bases, and 15 bases separated the two germline ends. Germline CDR1 reads SGHTA; CDR2 reads FQGNSA. CDR3 protein: CASSLWGSSANEQFF. CDR3 bases: TGTGCCAGCAGCTTATGGGGATCTTCTGCTAATGAGCAGTTCTTC.

Many counts were recorded for this clonotype. The V and J genes are TRBV6-1 and TRBJ1-5, with TRBD1 as a possible D gene (5 bases). Trimming took off 4 bases at V and 4 bases at J, with 14 bases between the two ends. The CDR3 has 15 residues. The germline CDR1 and CDR2 sequences are MNHNS and SASEGT. CDR3 sequence reads: CASSAVGGFNQPQHF. Here the CDR3 DNA reads TGTGCCAGCAGTGCCGTTGGGGGATTTAATCAGCCCCAGCATTTT.

This clonotype has just a few counts. V is TRBV9 and J is TRBJ1-1, with unresolved D. Trimming pared 2 bases from V and 3 bases from J, leaving 23 bases between. Germline V CDR1 and CDR2: SGDLS, YYNGEE. CDR3 length: 18 residues. CDR3 sequence (DNA): TGTGCCAGCAGCGTGGGGAAGAGACACTCCCGGTGGGACACTGAAGCTTTCTTT. The encoded protein is CASSVGKRHSRWDTEAFF. The full variable domain, completed using reference TRBV9 and TRBJ1-1, is DSGVTQTPKHLITATGQRVTLRCSPRSGDLSVYWYQQSLDQGLQFLIQYYNGEERAKGNILERFSAQQFPDLHSELNLSSLELGDSALYFCASSVGKRHSRWDTEAFFGQGTRLTVV.

This clonotype has ten or more counts. J is TRBJ2-7 and V is TRBV5-1, with D possibly TRBD1 on 5 matching bases. Between the trimmed V and J ends, which lost 5 bases and 3 bases, there was a span of 6 bases. Germline CDR1 reads SGHRS; CDR2 reads YFSETQ. The CDR3 is 11 amino acids. The CDR3 DNA reads as TGCGCCAGCAGACAGGACTACGAGCAGTACTTC. Translated: CASRQDYEQYF.

This clonotype was seen many times. The J gene is TRBJ1-2, the V gene TRBV10-3; 9 bases fit TRBD1. The CDR3 consists of 14 residues. Germline V gene data show CDR1 as ENHRY and CDR2 as SYGVKD. V lost 6 bases and J lost 4; bases outside the gene matches: 6. CDR3 amino acids: CAIRTGGVGYGYTF. DNA for the CDR3: TGTGCCATCAGGACAGGGGGAGTCGGCTATGGCTACACCTTC.